The clone carrying this T cell receptor (beta chain) was observed once. What it binds is not known. CDR1 is SGHTA and CDR2 is FQGNSA in the germline V gene. The CDR3 extends over 13 amino acids. V lost 6 bases, J lost 5 bases, and 4 bases stayed unmatched. The sample belongs to a study of cytomegalovirus exposure and HLA in healthy donors. Across the study: There were fewer than 500 genotyped donors. Of these, 81% fell in the genetic ancestry cluster associated with self-reported Caucasian donors.

Use of 60 Vbeta and 13 Jbeta primers characterized the PCR. Sequenced by immunoSEQ multiplex PCR; TCRdb stores in-frame clones only, minus some. The table includes fewer than 150,000 clones, over 75% detected once. Study conclusions and caveats: Most of the CMV-associated TCR beta chains (in a later analysis) appeared to be HLA-restricted. The study recorded 150 to 200 TCR beta chains that were cytomegalovirus-associated.

The sequencing sample was made of PBMCs. This TCR was sampled from a male donor in good health and CMV-seronegative. V usage is TRBV7-2 and J usage is TRBJ2-5, with 9 nucleotides matching TRBD1. The CDR3 nucleotides read TGTGCCAGCAGGCGACAGGGGGGGGAGACCCAGTACTTC. Protein product: CASRRQGGETQYF.